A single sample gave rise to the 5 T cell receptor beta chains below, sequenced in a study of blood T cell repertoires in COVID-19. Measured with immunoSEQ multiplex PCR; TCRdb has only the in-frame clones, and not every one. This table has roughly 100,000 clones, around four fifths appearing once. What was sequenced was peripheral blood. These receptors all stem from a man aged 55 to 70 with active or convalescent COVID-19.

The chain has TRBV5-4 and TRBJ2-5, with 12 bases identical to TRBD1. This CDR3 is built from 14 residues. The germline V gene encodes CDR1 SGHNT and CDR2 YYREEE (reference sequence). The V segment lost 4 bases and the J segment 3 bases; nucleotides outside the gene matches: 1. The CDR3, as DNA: TGTGCCAGCAGCGGGACAGGGGGCGAAGAGACCCAGTACTTC. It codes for CASSGTGGEETQYF.

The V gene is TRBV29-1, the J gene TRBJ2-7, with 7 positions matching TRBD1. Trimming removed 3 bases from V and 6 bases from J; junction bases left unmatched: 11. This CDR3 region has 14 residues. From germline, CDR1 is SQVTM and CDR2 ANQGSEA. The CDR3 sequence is CSVDGSTGLPEQYF. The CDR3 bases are TGCAGCGTTGATGGATCGACAGGGCTCCCCGAGCAGTACTTC.

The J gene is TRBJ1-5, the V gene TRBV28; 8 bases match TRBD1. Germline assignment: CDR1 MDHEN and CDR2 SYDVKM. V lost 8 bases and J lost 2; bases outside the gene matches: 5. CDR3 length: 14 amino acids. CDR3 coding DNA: TGTGCCAGCCAGGGGGCGAACGGCAATCAGCCCCAGCATTTT. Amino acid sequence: CASQGANGNQPQHF.

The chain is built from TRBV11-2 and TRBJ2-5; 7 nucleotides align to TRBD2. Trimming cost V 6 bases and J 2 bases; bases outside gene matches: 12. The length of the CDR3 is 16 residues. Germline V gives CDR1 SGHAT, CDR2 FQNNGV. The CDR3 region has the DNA TGTGCCAGCAGGAGAGGGAGTAGCGGGTTTCAAGAGACCCAGTACTTC. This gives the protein CASRRGSSGFQETQYF.

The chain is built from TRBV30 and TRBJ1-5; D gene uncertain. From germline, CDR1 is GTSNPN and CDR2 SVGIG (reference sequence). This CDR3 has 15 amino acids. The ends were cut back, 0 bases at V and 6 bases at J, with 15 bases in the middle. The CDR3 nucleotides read TGTGCCTGGAGTGTACGGGAGACGTGGAGTCAGCCCCAGCATTTT. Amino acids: CAWSVRETWSQPQHF.